The TCR beta chain under discussion was sequenced for a study of T cell responses to AZD1222 COVID-19 vaccine. Method: immunoSEQ multiplex PCR; TCRdb's copy keeps in-frame clones and lacks some. The repertoire holds 210,000 or so clones, with about 94% as singletons. This CDR3 comprises 13 residues. Trimming stripped 7 bases from V and 2 bases from J, with 12 bases between. Germline V gene sequence: CDR1 ENHRY, CDR2 SYGVKD. This specimen was peripheral blood, taken 28 days after the second dose of the MenACWY control vaccine. The receptor comes from an adult who received the MenACWY meningococcal vaccine as a control. The chain joins TRBV10-3 to TRBJ2-7; tentatively, D is TRBD1 (5 bases). In nucleotides, the CDR3 is TGTGCCATCAAACCAGACAGCACCTACGAGCAGTACTTC. It codes for CAIKPDSTYEQYF.